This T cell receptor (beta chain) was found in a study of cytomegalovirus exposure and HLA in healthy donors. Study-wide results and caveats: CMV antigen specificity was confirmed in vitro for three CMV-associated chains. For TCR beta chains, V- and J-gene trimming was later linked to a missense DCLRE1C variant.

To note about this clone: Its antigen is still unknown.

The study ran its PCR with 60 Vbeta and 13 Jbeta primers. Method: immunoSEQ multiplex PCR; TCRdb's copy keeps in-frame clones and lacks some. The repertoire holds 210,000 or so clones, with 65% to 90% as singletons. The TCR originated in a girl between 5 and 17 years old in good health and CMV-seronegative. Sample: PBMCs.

Written as DNA, the CDR3 is TGTGCCAGCTCATTCCGACAGGGTAACAATGAGCAGTTCTTC. It codes for CASSFRQGNNEQFF. The V and J genes are TRBV18 and TRBJ2-1; 7 bases line up with TRBD1. This CDR3 is 14 amino acids long. The germline V gene encodes CDR1 KGHSH and CDR2 LQKENI. With 5 bases clipped from V and 5 bases from J, the junction kept 6 bases outside the gene matches.